The clone carrying this T cell receptor (beta chain) was recorded a few times. Its antigen is still unknown. This specimen comes from a study of T cells in Graves' hyperthyroidism and ophthalmopathy. Study-wide background: Peripheral blood specimens were obtained at initial diagnosis, prior to any treatment. Findings and caveats of the study: A 13 V-J model separated ophthalmopathy from stable hyperthyroidism.

Amplification of TCR beta CDR3 regions used RNA as the template. TCR CDR3 regions were first amplified by RT-PCR with HTBI primers. MiXCR, run by TCRdb on the multiplex PCR reads, gives a single entry per CDR3 protein. The sample shows a few hundred thousand distinct CDR3 sequences, roughly an eighth of them seen only once. Patients having uncontrolled infection, another autoimmune disease, pregnancy or lactation were not included. Clinical symptoms, serum thyroxine, TRAb, thyroid ultrasound and orbital computed tomography informed diagnoses. The sequenced sample consisted of blood. The clonotype was recovered from a woman under 30 with Graves' hyperthyroidism.

CDR3 DNA: TGTGCCAGCAGCGGGGGGGGACTGCCACTCGAGCAGTACTTC. Translation gives CASSGGGLPLEQYF. The chain has TRBV9 and TRBJ2-7; 7 nucleotides line up with TRBD2. J lost 6 bases, V lost 3 bases, and 9 bases had no gene match. The V gene's germline CDR1 is SGDLS and CDR2 YYNGEE. There are 14 residues in the CDR3.